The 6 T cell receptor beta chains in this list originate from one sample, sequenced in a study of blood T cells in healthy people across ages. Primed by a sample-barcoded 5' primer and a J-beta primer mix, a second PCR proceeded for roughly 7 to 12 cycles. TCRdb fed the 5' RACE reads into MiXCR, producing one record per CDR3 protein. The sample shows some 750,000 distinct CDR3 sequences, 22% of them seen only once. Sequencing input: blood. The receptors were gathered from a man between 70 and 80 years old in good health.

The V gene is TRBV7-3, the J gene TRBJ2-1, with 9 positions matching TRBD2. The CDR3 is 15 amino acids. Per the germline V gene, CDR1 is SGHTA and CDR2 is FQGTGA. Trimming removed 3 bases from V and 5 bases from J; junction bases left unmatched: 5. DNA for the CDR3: TGTGCCAGCAGCTTCCTTAGCGGGAGCCACAATGAGCAGTTCTTC. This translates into CASSFLSGSHNEQFF.

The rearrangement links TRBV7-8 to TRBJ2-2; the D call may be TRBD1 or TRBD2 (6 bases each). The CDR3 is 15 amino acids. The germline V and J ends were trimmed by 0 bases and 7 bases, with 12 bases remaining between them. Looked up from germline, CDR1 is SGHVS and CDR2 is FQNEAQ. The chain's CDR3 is CASSLAPRGGGELFF. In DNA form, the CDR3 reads TGTGCCAGCAGCTTAGCCCCCAGGGGAGGCGGGGAGCTGTTTTTT.

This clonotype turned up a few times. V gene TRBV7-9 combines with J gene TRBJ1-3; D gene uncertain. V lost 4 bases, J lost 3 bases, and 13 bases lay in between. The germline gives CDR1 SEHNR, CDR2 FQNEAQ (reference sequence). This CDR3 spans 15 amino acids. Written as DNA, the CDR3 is TGTGCCAGCAGCTCATACTCCCTAGGTGGAAACACCATATATTTT. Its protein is CASSSYSLGGNTIYF.

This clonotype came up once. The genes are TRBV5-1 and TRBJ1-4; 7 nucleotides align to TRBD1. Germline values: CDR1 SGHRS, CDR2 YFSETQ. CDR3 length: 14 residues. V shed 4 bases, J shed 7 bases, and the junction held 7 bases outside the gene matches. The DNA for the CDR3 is TGCGCCAGCAGCGAGACAGGGATCGGTGAAAAACTGTTTTTT. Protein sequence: CASSETGIGEKLFF.

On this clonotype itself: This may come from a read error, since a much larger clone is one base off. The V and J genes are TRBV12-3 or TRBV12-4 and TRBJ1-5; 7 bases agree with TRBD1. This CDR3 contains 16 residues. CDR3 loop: CASSLRGTESNQPRHF. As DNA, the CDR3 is TGTGCCAGCAGTTTGAGGGGGACAGAAAGCAATCAGCCCCGGCATTTT.

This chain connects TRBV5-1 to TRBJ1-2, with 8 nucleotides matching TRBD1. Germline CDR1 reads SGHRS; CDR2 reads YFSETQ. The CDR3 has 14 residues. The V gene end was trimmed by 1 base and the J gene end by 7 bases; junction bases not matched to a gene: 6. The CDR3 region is CASSLTGGVIGYTF. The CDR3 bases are TGCGCCAGCAGCTTGACAGGGGGAGTAATTGGCTACACCTTC.